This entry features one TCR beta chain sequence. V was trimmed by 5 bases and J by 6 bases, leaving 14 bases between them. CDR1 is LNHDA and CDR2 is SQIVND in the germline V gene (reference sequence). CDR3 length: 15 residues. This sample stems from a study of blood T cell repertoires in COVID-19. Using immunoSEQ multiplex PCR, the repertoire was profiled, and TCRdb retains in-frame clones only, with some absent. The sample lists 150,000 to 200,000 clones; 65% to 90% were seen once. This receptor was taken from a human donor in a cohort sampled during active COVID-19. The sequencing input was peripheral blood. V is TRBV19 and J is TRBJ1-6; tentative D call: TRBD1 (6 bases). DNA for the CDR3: TGTGCCAGTAGTTCACAGGGTTCGGGTAATTCACCCCTCCACTTT. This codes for CASSSQGSGNSPLHF.